This is a list of T cell receptor beta chains from one sample in a study of PD-L1 blockade in urothelial cancer. Sequenced by immunoSEQ multiplex PCR; TCRdb stores in-frame clones only, minus some. The table records around 53,000 clones, 75% to 90% of them present only once. This material consisted of PBMCs, taken around atezolizumab (anti-PD-L1) treatment. Receptors originate from a man aged 40-50 years with urothelial cancer. Each CDR3 is given with its conserved first and last residue. A D gene is named only where the DNA matches it firmly. Some rows mark clone size as missing; the rest say once, few, many or name a class of expanded clone.

-	TRBV7-9	TRBJ2-7	-	TGTGCCAGCAGCACCCGAAATCGGTACGAGCAGTACTTC	CASSTRNRYEQYF
-	TRBV6-5	TRBJ2-1	-	TGTGCCAGCAGGGAGGGCCCCGACAATGAGCAGTTCTTC	CASREGPDNEQFF
-	TRBV19	TRBJ1-4	-	TGTGCCAGTAGGGAGACAGCTGCAACTAATGAAAAACTGTTTTTT	CASRETAATNEKLFF
-	TRBV19	TRBJ2-7	-	TGTGCCAGTAGTATAGATTTTGCCAGGGGCTACGAGCAGTACTTC	CASSIDFARGYEQYF
-	TRBV5-1	TRBJ2-7	-	TGCGCCAGCAGCCCCCGACTAGACTCCTACGAGCAGTACTTC	CASSPRLDSYEQYF
TRBD1	TRBV28	TRBJ1-2	-	TGTGCCAGCAGGGCACCCGGGACAGGGTTGGACTATGGCTACACCTTC	CASRAPGTGLDYGYTF
TRBD1	TRBV7-8	TRBJ1-2	-	TGTGCCAGCAGCCCGAGGTGGGACAGGGGCTATGGCTACACCTTC	CASSPRWDRGYGYTF
-	TRBV7-9	TRBJ2-1	-	TGTGCCAGCAGCTTCCGCAATGAGCAGTTCTTC	CASSFRNEQFF
-	TRBV9	TRBJ2-5	-	TGTGCCAGCAGCGTAGGTGGTAGCGGCAAAGAGACCCAGTACTTC	CASSVGGSGKETQYF
-	TRBV4-1	TRBJ1-4	-	TGCGCCAGCAGCCAAGAGACGGGGAGGACTGTTTTT	CASSQETGRTVF
TRBD1	TRBV30	TRBJ2-6	-	TGTGCCTGGAGGCTCCGGGACAGGCTCATCATTGGGGCCAACGTCCTGACTTTC	CAWRLRDRLIIGANVLTF
-	TRBV27	TRBJ2-7	-	TGTGCCAGCAGCTCACGGGTACTAGCAAGTACCGCAAAGCAGTACTTC	CASSSRVLASTAKQYF
-	TRBV5-8	TRBJ2-1	-	TGTGCTCGTACTCGTGGGCTTTACCACAATGAGCAGTTCTTC	CARTRGLYHNEQFF
-	TRBV27	TRBJ2-7	-	TGTGCCAGCAGTTCACAGGGTCCCTACGAGCAGTACTTC	CASSSQGPYEQYF
TRBD2	TRBV5-4	TRBJ2-3	-	TGTGCCAGCAGCCGTCCGGGACTAGGGTCAGATACGCAGTATTTT	CASSRPGLGSDTQYF
TRBD1	TRBV19	TRBJ1-2	-	TGTGCCAGTGTACCGGGACAGGGGCTAAATTATGGCTACACCTTC	CASVPGQGLNYGYTF
-	TRBV6-6	TRBJ2-4	-	TGTGCCAGCAAAGGTGGCGGGGTAATTCAGTACTTC	CASKGGGVIQYF
-	TRBV7-3	TRBJ1-1	-	TGTGCCAGCAGCTTAACGTCAACAACTGAAGCTTTCTTT	CASSLTSTTEAFF
-	TRBV7-3	TRBJ2-3	-	TGTGCCAGCAGCTCCACGGCTAGTGCAGGGCCTAGCACAGATACGCAGTATTTT	CASSSTASAGPSTDTQYF
TRBD1	TRBV19	TRBJ1-5	-	TGTGCCAGTAGGATCTCCGGGACAGGGCGCCAGCCCCAGCATTTT	CASRISGTGRQPQHF
TRBD1	TRBV4-1	TRBJ1-4	-	TGCGCCAGCAGCCGGGGACAGGCCGATATAGAAAAACTGTTTTTT	CASSRGQADIEKLFF
-	TRBV28	TRBJ2-7	-	TGTGCCAGCAGTCCCCTGGAGGCACTTTCCTACGAGCAGTACTTC	CASSPLEALSYEQYF
TRBD1	TRBV5-1	TRBJ1-1	once	TGCGCCAGCAGCTCCCAATTGGAGGGACAGGGGAGGAACACTGAAGCTTTCTTT	CASSSQLEGQGRNTEAFF
TRBD1	TRBV4-2	TRBJ2-7	-	TGTGCCAGCAGCCAGACAGGGGACGAGCAGTACTTC	CASSQTGDEQYF
-	TRBV18	TRBJ2-1	-	TGTGCCAGCTCAGGAGGGTATCAAGACAATGAGCAGTTCTTC	CASSGGYQDNEQFF
-	TRBV28	TRBJ1-2	-	TGTGCCAGCAAGGCCTGGTCTGTGCGGGGGTTCGACTATGGCTACACCTTC	CASKAWSVRGFDYGYTF
-	TRBV9	TRBJ1-1	-	TGTGCCAGCAGCGAGAGTGGTCTGAACACTGAAGCTTTCTTT	CASSESGLNTEAFF
-	TRBV10-3	TRBJ1-5	-	TGTGCCACCTGTAGGGGTCCCCTCGAGCCCCAGCATTTT	CATCRGPLEPQHF
-	TRBV5-8	TRBJ2-2	-	TGTGCCAGCAGCTTGGTACAGGGCGGGGAGCTGTTTTTT	CASSLVQGGELFF
-	TRBV7-8	TRBJ2-7	once	TGTGCCAGCAGCCAGATGGTTGCAACCTACGAGCAGTACTTC	CASSQMVATYEQYF
-	TRBV6-1	TRBJ2-1	-	TGTGCCAGCAGTGTAATCGGGACCTACAATGAGCAGTTCTTC	CASSVIGTYNEQFF
-	TRBV5-1	TRBJ1-1	-	TGCGCCAGCAGCTTGGTAGTGAACACTGAAGCTTTCTTT	CASSLVVNTEAFF